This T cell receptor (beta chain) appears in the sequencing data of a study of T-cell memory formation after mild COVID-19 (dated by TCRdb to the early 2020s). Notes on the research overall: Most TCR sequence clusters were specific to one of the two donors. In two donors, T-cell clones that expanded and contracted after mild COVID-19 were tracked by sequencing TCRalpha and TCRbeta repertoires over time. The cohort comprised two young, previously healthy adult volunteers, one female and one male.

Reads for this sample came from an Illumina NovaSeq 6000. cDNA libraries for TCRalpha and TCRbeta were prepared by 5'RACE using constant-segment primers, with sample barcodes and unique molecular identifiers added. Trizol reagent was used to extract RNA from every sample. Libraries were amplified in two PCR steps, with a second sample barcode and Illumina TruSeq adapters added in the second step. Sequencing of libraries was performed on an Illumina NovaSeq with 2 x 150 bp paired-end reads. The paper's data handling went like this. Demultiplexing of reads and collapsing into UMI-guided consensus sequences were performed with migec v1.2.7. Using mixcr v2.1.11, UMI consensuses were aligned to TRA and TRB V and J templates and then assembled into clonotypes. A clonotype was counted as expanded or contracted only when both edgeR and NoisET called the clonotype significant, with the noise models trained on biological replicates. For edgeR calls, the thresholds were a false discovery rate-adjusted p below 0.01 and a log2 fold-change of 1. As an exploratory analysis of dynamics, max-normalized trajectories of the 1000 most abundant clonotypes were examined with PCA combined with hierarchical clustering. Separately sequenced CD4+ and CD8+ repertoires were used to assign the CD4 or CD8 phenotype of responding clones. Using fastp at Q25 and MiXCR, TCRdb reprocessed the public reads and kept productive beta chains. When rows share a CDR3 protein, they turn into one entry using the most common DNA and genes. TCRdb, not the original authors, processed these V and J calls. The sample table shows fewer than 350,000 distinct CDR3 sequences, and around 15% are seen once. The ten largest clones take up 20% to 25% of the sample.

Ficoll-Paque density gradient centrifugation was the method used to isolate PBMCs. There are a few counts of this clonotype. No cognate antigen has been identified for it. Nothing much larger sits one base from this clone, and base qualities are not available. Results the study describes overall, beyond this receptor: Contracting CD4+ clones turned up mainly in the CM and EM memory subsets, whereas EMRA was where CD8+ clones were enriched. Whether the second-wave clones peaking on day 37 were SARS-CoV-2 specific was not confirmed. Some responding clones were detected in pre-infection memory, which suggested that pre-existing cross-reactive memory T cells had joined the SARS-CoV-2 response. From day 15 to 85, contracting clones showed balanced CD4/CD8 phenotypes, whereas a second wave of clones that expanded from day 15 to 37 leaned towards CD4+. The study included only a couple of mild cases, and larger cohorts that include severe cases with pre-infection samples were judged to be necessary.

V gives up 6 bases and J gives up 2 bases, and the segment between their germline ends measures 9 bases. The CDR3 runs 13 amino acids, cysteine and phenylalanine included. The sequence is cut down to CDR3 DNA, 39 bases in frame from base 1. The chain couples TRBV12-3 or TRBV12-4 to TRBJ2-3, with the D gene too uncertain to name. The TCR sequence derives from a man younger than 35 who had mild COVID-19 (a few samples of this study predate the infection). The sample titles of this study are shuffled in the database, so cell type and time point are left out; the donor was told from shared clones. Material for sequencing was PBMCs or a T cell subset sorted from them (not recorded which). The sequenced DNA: TGTGCCAGCAGACTCCTCGACACAGATACGCAGTATTTT. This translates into CASRLLDTDTQYF.